The clone carrying this TCR beta chain has a handful of counts. Its antigen remains unknown. These data belong to a study of radiotherapy plus CTLA-4 blockade in lung cancer. Overall study: An objective response was seen in under 20% of patients, and disease control in less than 35%.

Data came from immunoSEQ multiplex PCR; TCRdb stores just in-frame clones and leaves some out. The sample records 80,000 to 100,000 clones, around 79% being singletons. This CDR3 comprises 13 residues. Germline values: CDR1 KGHSH, CDR2 LQKENI. The V end lost 0 bases, the J end lost 2 bases, and 4 bases lay between the germline ends. CTLA-4 blockade with ipilimumab, together with focal radiation, was given to patients with chemo-refractory metastatic non-small-cell lung cancer. Findings and limits, study-wide: Subsequent to radiotherapy plus ipilimumab, tumor-derived TCR clones underwent expansion in blood.

The origin of this receptor is a human donor with non-small cell lung cancer who had a partial response to radiotherapy plus ipilimumab. Some clones in this sample may be carry-over from other donors' samples. The sample in question was peripheral blood, obtained from a patient treated with radiotherapy plus ipilimumab. The chain has TRBV18 and TRBJ1-1, with D uncertain. CDR3 loop: CASSPPSNTEAFF. The CDR3 region has the DNA TGTGCCAGCTCACCACCGAGTAACACTGAAGCTTTCTTT.